This TCR beta chain was retrieved from a study of blood T cell repertoires in COVID-19 (dated by TCRdb to about 2020). Regarding the study in general: Collaborator samples came from the United States, Italy and Spain and covered acute and convalescent phases of COVID-19. Where available, HLA class I and class II types were taken from metadata supplied by the sample provider and were not determined by assay-based typing. The prospective study material was composed of cDNA or gDNA derived from T cells, B-cell-depleted T cells, or PBMCs. The dataset comprised deeply sampled blood TCRbeta repertoires from subjects exposed to, actively infected with, or recovered from COVID-19. A de-identified subject ID, COVID-19 status, age in years and sex were almost always included in the sample metadata. The repertoires were released in a freely available public database meant as a resource for research on the immune response to SARS-CoV-2. The samples were drawn from the first 160 participants of the ongoing ImmuneRACE study and from 1,254 subjects provided by 6 global collaborators. General study outcomes and caveats: The amount of clinical and demographic metadata varied by source and participant and was provided uncurated.

Taken from cysteine to phenylalanine, the CDR3 has 12 residues. The sequence is cut down to CDR3 DNA, 36 bases in frame from base 1. V drops 1 base and J drops 12 bases, leaving 11 bases in between. In the germline V gene, CDR1 corresponds to SGDLS and CDR2 to YYNGEE. A remark on this clone: It lacks a known antigen. No much larger clone exists at a distance of one base, and base qualities are not known.

TCRbeta CDR3 regions were amplified from genomic DNA by means of the immunoSEQ Assay, a bias-controlled multiplex PCR. On the study's bioinformatics: Within the assay, amplification of reference gene primers was used to estimate how many nucleated cells each sample contained. To quantify the absolute abundance of each unique TCRbeta CDR3 rearrangement, sequence reads were collapsed and filtered. For each sample, productive Simpson clonality was calculated as the square root of Simpson's diversity index over productive rearrangements. The clones in this table, taken by TCRdb from immuneACCESS, are in-frame only. Not every clone is retained; where verified, under half of the shortfall comes from an unresolved V gene, and the cause of the rest is unknown. Clonal size and the V and J genes are those of that table, whereas D and trimming came from the DNA. The sample profile shows 45,000 to 60,000 clones; approximately 86% of them were found once. Roughly 3% of the sample is taken by the ten largest.

The collaborating institutions used their own protocols to collect whole blood in K2EDTA tubes. Collaborator samples were shipped for TCRbeta analysis as frozen whole blood, isolated PBMCs, or DNA extracted from either sample type. The chain is made from TRBV9 and TRBJ2-1, and the D gene may be TRBD2, 5 bases matching. This clonotype originated in a man over 45 with active COVID-19. Sequencing was done on a sample of peripheral blood. CDR3 sequence: CASSVNEGGQFF. The DNA sequence follows: TGTGCCAGCAGCGTAAACGAGGGTGGGCAGTTCTTC.